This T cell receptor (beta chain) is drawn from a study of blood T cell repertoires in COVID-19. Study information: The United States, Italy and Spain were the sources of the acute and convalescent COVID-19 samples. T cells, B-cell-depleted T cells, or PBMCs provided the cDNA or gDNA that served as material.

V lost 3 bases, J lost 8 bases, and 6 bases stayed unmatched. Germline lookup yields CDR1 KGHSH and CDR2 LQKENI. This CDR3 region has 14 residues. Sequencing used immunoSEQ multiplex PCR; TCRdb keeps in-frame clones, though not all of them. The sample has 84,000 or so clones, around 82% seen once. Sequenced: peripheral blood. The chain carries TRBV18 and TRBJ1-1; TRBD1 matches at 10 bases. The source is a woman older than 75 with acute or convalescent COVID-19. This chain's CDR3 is CASSPGTGEGEAFF. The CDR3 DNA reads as TGTGCCAGCTCACCCGGGACAGGGGAAGGGGAAGCTTTCTTT.